This T cell receptor (beta chain) was documented in a study of blood T cell repertoires in COVID-19. Across the whole study: Italy, Spain and the United States were the sources of the convalescent and acute COVID-19 samples. T cells, B-cell-depleted T cells, or PBMCs supplied cDNA or gDNA.

Methods used by the authors: Estimation of nucleated cell counts was performed using reference gene primer amplification. The table came from immunoSEQ multiplex PCR; TCRdb's copy has only in-frame clones and leaves some out. V, J and clone size are taken as reported in that table, and D and trimming were inferred from the DNA itself. The data contain about 170,000 clones, under 90% of them singletons. The V end was cut by 7 bases, the J end by 5 bases, with 17 bases between. This CDR3 comprises 15 residues. Germline assignment: CDR1 SNHLY and CDR2 FYNNEI. Sequenced: peripheral blood. The TCR comes from a woman at least 80 years old with active or convalescent COVID-19. V usage is TRBV2 and J usage is TRBJ2-2, with D perhaps TRBD1 (5 bases). CDR3 sequence reads: CASTPTASRTGELFF. The CDR3 DNA reads as TGTGCCAGCACCCCGACAGCCTCGAGGACCGGGGAGCTGTTTTTT.